The following is a T cell receptor beta chain sequence with its context. Its target is not known. Universal primer sites and UMIs were introduced during 5'RACE template-switching synthesis of TCR cDNA. TCRdb re-analysed the 5' RACE reads in MiXCR, keeping a single row per CDR3 protein. In the table there are over 250,000 distinct CDR3 sequences, roughly 4.8% of which are singletons. Trimming shortened V by 10 bases and J by 2 bases, and 14 bases separated the two germline ends. This CDR3 is 13 amino acids long. Germline V gene lookup returns CDR1 LNHDA and CDR2 SQIVND (reference sequence). The entry originates in a study of T cells after yellow fever vaccination. Study results and limitations: Abundant bulk-population clonotypes could contaminate the FACS-sorted repertoires. The secondary T-cell response peaked on day 5, not day 15, but was weaker.

The V call is TRBV19, the J call TRBJ2-5; D not resolved. This receptor was identified in a man aged 18 to 35 who received the YFV17D yellow fever vaccine. Material: CD4+ T cells sorted from PBMCs, obtained on the day of the yellow fever booster vaccination. DNA of the CDR3: TGTGCCACACAGAGACACTTTCAAGAGACCCAGTACTTC. Translation: CATQRHFQETQYF.